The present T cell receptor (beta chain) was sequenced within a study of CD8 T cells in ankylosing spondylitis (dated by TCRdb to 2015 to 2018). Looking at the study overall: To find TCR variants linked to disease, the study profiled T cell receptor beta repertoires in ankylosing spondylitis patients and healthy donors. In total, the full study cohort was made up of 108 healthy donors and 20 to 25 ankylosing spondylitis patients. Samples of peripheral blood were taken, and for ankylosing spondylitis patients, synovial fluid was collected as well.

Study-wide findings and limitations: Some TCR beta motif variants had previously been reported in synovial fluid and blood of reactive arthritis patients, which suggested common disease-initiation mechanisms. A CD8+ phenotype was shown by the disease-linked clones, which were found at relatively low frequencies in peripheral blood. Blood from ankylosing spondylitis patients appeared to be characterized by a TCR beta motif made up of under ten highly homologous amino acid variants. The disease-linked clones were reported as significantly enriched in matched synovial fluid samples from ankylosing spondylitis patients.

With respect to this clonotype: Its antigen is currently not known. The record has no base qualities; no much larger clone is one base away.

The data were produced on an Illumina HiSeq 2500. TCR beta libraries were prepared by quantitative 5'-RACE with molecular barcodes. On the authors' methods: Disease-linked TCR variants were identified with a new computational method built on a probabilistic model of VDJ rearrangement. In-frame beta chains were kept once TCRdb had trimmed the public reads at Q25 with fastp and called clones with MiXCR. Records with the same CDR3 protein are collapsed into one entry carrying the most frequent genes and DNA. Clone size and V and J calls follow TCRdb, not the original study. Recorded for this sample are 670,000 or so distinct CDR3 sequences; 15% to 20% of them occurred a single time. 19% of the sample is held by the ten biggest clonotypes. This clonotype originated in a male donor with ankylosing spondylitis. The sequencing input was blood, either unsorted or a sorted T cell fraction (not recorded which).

DNA sequence: TGCGCCAGCAGCTTATTACCGGGACAGGGTTCAGCAGGGGCCAACGTCCTGACTTTC. It specifies CASSLLPGQGSAGANVLTF. Rearrangement joined TRBV5-1 to TRBJ2-6; the central 9 bases match TRBD1. Including cysteine and phenylalanine, the CDR3 has 19 amino acids. The sequence is cut down to CDR3 DNA, 57 bases in frame from base 1. The germline V gene encodes CDR1 SGHRS and CDR2 YFSETQ. Germline trimming: 2 bases from V, 4 bases from J; junction bases outside gene matches: 13.